A single sample gave rise to the 24 T cell receptor beta chains below, sequenced in a study of Graves' ophthalmopathy and Graves' hyperthyroidism (dated by TCRdb to the late 2010s). The listed sequencing device is Illumina HiSeq 2000. For repertoire sequencing, the TCR beta CDR3 regions were amplified from RNA transcripts. A first-round RT-PCR used HTBI primers with the Qiagen OneStep RT-PCR kit, followed by a second-round multiplex PCR, size selection and purification. TCRdb ran its own pipeline on the public reads, namely fastp trimming at Q25 and MiXCR clone calling, and kept in-frame beta chains. CDR3 protein duplicates are merged, each entry listing the most common genes and DNA. The sample records 200,000 to 300,000 distinct CDR3 sequences, around 42% of which are singletons. Roughly 50% of the sample lies in the top ten. The sample comprised peripheral blood. Receptors were obtained from an adult man with Graves' ophthalmopathy.

The gene calls are TRBV5-6 and TRBJ2-6; 9 positions match TRBD2. V was clipped by 6 bases and J by 2 bases; unmatched bases: 9. The CDR3 extends over 17 amino acids. Germline loops: CDR1 SGHDT, CDR2 YYEEEE. The CDR3 reads CASTLSSGRTGANVLTF. In DNA, the CDR3 is TGTGCCAGCACCCTCTCAAGCGGGAGGACTGGGGCCAACGTCCTGACTTTC.

The CDR3 DNA sequence: TGCAGCGTTGTTAGGGATCAAGGGGCCAACGTCCTGACTTTC. It encodes CSVVRDQGANVLTF. This chain joins TRBV29-1 and TRBJ2-6, with D hard to call. The CDR3 totals 14 residues. CDR1 and CDR2 (germline): SQVTM, ANQGSEA. The V gene lost 4 bases and the J gene lost 4 bases, with 11 bases spanning the gap.

This rearrangement joins TRBV15 to TRBJ2-2; D is ambiguous. Trimming removed 3 bases from V and 1 base from J, with 6 bases in between. This CDR3 spans 14 amino acids. The germline V gene encodes CDR1 LNHNV and CDR2 YYDKDF (reference sequence). The CDR3: CATSSPQNTGELFF. CDR3 DNA sequence: TGTGCCACCAGCAGTCCTCAGAACACCGGGGAGCTGTTTTTT.

As for this clonotype: An end of the junction does not agree with germline; a read error may underlie this. This chain connects TRBV24-1 to TRBJ2-5, with D tentatively TRBD1 or TRBD2 (5 bases each). The CDR3 has 13 amino acids. CDR1 KGHDR and CDR2 SFDVKD come from the germline V gene. CDR3 sequence: CATREGPQETQYF. The DNA of the CDR3 is TGTGCCACCCGTGAGGGGCCCCAAGAGACCCAGTACTTC.

The V and J genes are TRBV7-2 and TRBJ2-7; TRBD2 matches 11 bases. Germline values: CDR1 SGHTA, CDR2 FQGNSA. Unmatched junction bases numbered 13, after V lost 5 bases and J lost 4 bases. The CDR3 loop spans 17 amino acids. CDR3 amino acids: CASSPGLAGGLRYEQYF. The CDR3 region has the DNA TGTGCCAGCAGCCCCGGTCTAGCGGGGGGCCTAAGGTACGAGCAGTACTTC.

V is TRBV19 and J is TRBJ2-6; D might be TRBD2 (6 bases). The CDR3 totals 18 residues. Germline-derived CDR1 and CDR2 are LNHDA and SQIVND (reference sequence). V was trimmed by 0 bases and J by 0 bases, leaving 12 bases between them. The CDR3 region is CASSIERDWSSGANVLTF. The CDR3, as DNA: TGTGCCAGTAGTATAGAGCGGGACTGGAGCTCTGGGGCCAACGTCCTGACTTTC.

Concerning this clonotype itself: Sequence at one end of the junction differs from germline and may be a read error. The CDR3 region has the DNA TGCAGTGCTCCCACTGGGACAGGGGGGCAAGAGACCCAGTGCTTC. It codes for CSAPTGTGGQETQCF. The chain recombines TRBV29-1 with TRBJ2-5; 11 bases align to TRBD1. Germline values: CDR1 SQVTM, CDR2 ANQGSEA. The CDR3 consists of 15 residues.

The chain couples TRBV7-2 to TRBJ2-5; 8 bases line up with TRBD2. Germline V gene data show CDR1 as SGHTA and CDR2 as FQGNSA. Germline trimming cut 5 bases from V and 5 bases from J; bases unmatched to any gene: 4. CDR3 length: 13 residues. For the CDR3, the DNA is TGTGCCAGCAGCCGGGGGGGGGCGGAGACCCAGTACTTC. It encodes CASSRGGAETQYF.

The rearrangement joins TRBV11-2 to TRBJ1-3, with D uncertain. CDR3 length: 14 amino acids. Deletions cut 2 bases from V and 4 bases from J, with 9 bases between. Germline V gene sequence: CDR1 SGHAT, CDR2 FQNNGV. The CDR3 reads CASSLTNTGNTIYF. In DNA, the CDR3 is TGTGCCAGCAGCTTAACGAATACGGGAAACACCATATATTTT.

This chain uses TRBV28 with TRBJ2-7; 7 nucleotides align to TRBD1. V was pared by 6 bases and J by 3 bases, with 5 bases of the junction left unmatched. The germline gives CDR1 MDHEN, CDR2 SYDVKM. The CDR3 has 13 residues. The CDR3 DNA reads as TGTGCCAGCAGCCAAGGGGGCAACTACGAGCAGTACTTC. Protein sequence: CASSQGGNYEQYF.

The chain has TRBV5-1 and TRBJ1-5, with 10 bases matching TRBD1. With V trimmed by 1 base and J by 6 bases, 4 bases remained unmatched. Per the germline V gene, CDR1 is SGHRS and CDR2 is YFSETQ. The CDR3 has 15 residues. The CDR3 region has the DNA TGCGCCAGCAGCTTGACCGGGACAGGGGTTCAGCCCCAGCATTTT. This translates into CASSLTGTGVQPQHF.

The rearrangement uses TRBV5-1 and TRBJ2-6, with D unresolved. Trimming cost V 0 bases and J 0 bases, with 10 bases left between them. Germline V gives CDR1 SGHRS, CDR2 YFSETQ. This CDR3 region has 17 residues. The CDR3 nucleotides are TGCGCCAGCAGCTTGGGAGCGTCCAACTCTGGGGCCAACGTCCTGACTTTC. This gives the protein CASSLGASNSGANVLTF. Variable domain in full (rest from reference TRBV5-1 and TRBJ2-6): KAGVTQTPRYLIKTRGQQVTLSCSPISGHRSVSWYQQTPGQGLQFLFEYFSETQRNKGNFPGRFSGRQFSNSRSEMNVSTLELGDSALYLCASSLGASNSGANVLTFGAGSRLTVL.

The J gene is TRBJ2-2, the V gene TRBV29-1, with D possibly TRBD1 on 5 matching bases. The V gene's germline CDR1 is SQVTM and CDR2 ANQGSEA. The CDR3 length is 14 residues. V lost 4 bases and J lost 4, with 13 bases in between. The CDR3 DNA follows: TGCAGCGTTGTGCAGGGCCCGGTCACCGGGGAGCTGTTTTTT. It specifies CSVVQGPVTGELFF.

There are a few counts of this clonotype. The gene calls are TRBV7-9 and TRBJ2-7; D may be TRBD1 (6 bases). Germline CDR1 SEHNR, CDR2 FQNEAQ (reference sequence). V lost 4 bases, J lost 5 bases, and 18 bases lay in between. The CDR3 is 15 amino acids. The CDR3 protein is CASSSQPATGHEQYF. The CDR3 bases are TGTGCCAGCAGCTCCCAACCCGCGACAGGCCACGAGCAGTACTTC.

A remark on this clonotype: One base away lies a much larger clone, so this may be a sequencing read error. Given the absence of the conserved phenylalanine or tryptophan at the CDR3 end, a read error is likely. The chain carries TRBV24-1 and TRBJ2-7; D might be TRBD1 (6 bases). CDR3 length: 14 amino acids. Germline V gene lookup returns CDR1 KGHDR and CDR2 SFDVKD. Trimming cost V 4 bases and J 6 bases, with 15 bases left between them. CDR3 protein: CATSDPDRSGEQYL. The CDR3 DNA reads TGTGCCACCAGTGACCCGGACAGAAGCGGCGAGCAGTACCTC.

Notes on this clonotype: One end of the junction is discordant with germline, which a read error may explain. This chain links TRBV10-3 with TRBJ1-5, with a weak D call TRBD1 (5 bases). Germline V gene data show CDR1 as ENHRY and CDR2 as SYGVKD. The CDR3 sequence is 14 residues long. The DNA of the CDR3 is TGTGCCAGCAGTTACGGGGACAGCAATCAGCCCCAGCATTTT. Its translation: CASSYGDSNQPQHF.

The chain links TRBV10-3 to TRBJ2-7; tentative D call: TRBD1 (5 bases). The CDR3 sequence is 14 residues long. Trimming removed 10 bases from V and 6 bases from J, with 22 bases in between. Germline V CDR1 and CDR2: ENHRY, SYGVKD. For the CDR3, the DNA is TGTGCCAGCTCAAACTCCCGACAGAGTCTCGAGCAGTACTTC. It codes for CASSNSRQSLEQYF.

About this clonotype itself: The CDR3 does not close with the conserved phenylalanine or tryptophan, likely indicating a read error. The genes are TRBV20-1 and TRBJ1-5; D ambiguous. This CDR3 has 15 residues. Trimming left V 3 bases short and J 2 bases short, with 14 bases between. Germline V gives CDR1 DFQATT, CDR2 SNEGSKA (reference sequence). The CDR3 DNA sequence: TGCAGTGCTAGCGCGGGAGGGTTTCGCAATCAGCCCCAGCATCTT. Protein product: CSASAGGFRNQPQHL.

The chain uses TRBV5-1 and TRBJ2-2; 13 nucleotides align to TRBD2. V trimming: 5 bases; J trimming: 7 bases; junction bases outside the gene matches: 8. The CDR3 spans 16 residues. Germline V gene lookup returns CDR1 SGHRS and CDR2 YFSETQ. CDR3 sequence reads: CASSIIGLAGVGELFF. The CDR3, as DNA: TGCGCCAGCAGTATTATTGGACTAGCGGGAGTCGGGGAGCTGTTTTTT.

CDR3 sequence: CASTLRGVGNQPLHF. Here the CDR3 DNA reads TGTGCCAGCACCCTGAGGGGAGTAGGCAATCAGCCCCTCCACTTT. This chain uses TRBV12-3 or TRBV12-4 with TRBJ1-6; D possibly corresponds to TRBD1 (5 bases). The length of the CDR3 is 15 residues. The V end lost 7 bases, the J end lost 13 bases, and 23 bases lay between the germline ends.

The V gene is TRBV19, the J gene TRBJ2-7, with D possibly TRBD1 on 6 matching bases. The CDR3 is made up of 17 amino acids. Per the germline V gene, CDR1 is LNHDA and CDR2 is SQIVND (reference sequence). The germline V and J ends were trimmed by 4 bases and 3 bases, with 22 bases remaining between them. The CDR3 nucleotides read TGTGCCAGTAGTAAACAGGGAAAATCCCTTAACTTCTACGAGCAGTACTTC. Its protein product is CASSKQGKSLNFYEQYF.

The rearrangement uses TRBV7-2 and TRBJ2-5; D is tentatively TRBD1 or TRBD2 (6 bases each). CDR1 SGHTA and CDR2 FQGNSA come from the germline V gene. The CDR3 spans 13 residues. V was cut by 3 bases and J by 5 bases, with 10 bases left in between. CDR3 bases: TGTGCCAGCAGCTTTACAGGGAGGGAGACCCAGTACTTC. It is translated as CASSFTGRETQYF.

This chain links TRBV13 with TRBJ1-6, with TRBD1 as a possible D gene (5 bases). CDR1 PRHDT and CDR2 FYEKMQ come from the germline V gene (reference sequence). The CDR3 has 14 residues. Trimming stripped 5 bases from V and 7 bases from J, with 12 bases between. The CDR3 DNA reads as TGTGCCAGCAGCCTCGGGGGAGGGAATTCACCCCTCCACTTT. Translated, it gives CASSLGGGNSPLHF.

This clonotype was picked up a small number of times. CDR3 protein: CASSLGFGSYEQYF. CDR3 nucleotide sequence: TGCGCCAGCAGCTTGGGGTTTGGATCCTACGAGCAGTACTTC. The chain employs TRBV5-1 and TRBJ2-7; unclear D gene. Trimming removed 0 bases from V and 1 base from J, with 8 bases in between. This CDR3 is 14 amino acids long. Germline CDR1 and CDR2: SGHRS and YFSETQ.